The TCR beta chain described here comes from a study of long-term antiretroviral therapy in people with HIV. The libraries were made with immunoSEQ v3.0 at survey level. Measured with immunoSEQ multiplex PCR; TCRdb has only the in-frame clones, and not every one. The sample has around 20,000 clones, 70% to 90% seen once. The V gene lost 1 base and the J gene lost 2 bases, with 9 bases spanning the gap. In germline, CDR1 is LGHNT, CDR2 FRNRAP. The length of the CDR3 is 15 residues. Sequenced here: unsorted PBMCs, sampled roughly 4 years after starting antiretroviral therapy. This TCR derives from a man between 18 and 35 years old with HIV. V is TRBV12-5 and J is TRBJ2-1, with a possible D match to TRBD1 (5 bases). CDR3 sequence: CASGLGQGPYNEQFF. The CDR3 region has the DNA TGTGCTAGTGGTTTGGGCCAGGGCCCCTACAATGAGCAGTTCTTC.